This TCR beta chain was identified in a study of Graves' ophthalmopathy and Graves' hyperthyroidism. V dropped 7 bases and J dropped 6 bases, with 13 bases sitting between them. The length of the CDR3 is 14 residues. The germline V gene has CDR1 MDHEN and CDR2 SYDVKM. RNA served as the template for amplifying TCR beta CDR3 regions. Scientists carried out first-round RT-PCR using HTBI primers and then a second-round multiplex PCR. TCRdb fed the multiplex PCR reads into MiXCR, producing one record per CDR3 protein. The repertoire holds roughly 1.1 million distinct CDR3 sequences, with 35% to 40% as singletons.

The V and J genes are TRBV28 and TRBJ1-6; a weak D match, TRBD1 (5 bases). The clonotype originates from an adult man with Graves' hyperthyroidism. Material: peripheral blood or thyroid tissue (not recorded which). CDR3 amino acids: CASTDSLLNSPLHF. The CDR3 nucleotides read TGTGCCAGCACTGACAGCCTTCTTAATTCACCCCTCCACTTT.